This T cell receptor beta chain is drawn from a study of blood T cell repertoires in COVID-19. Study summary: Some COVID-19 samples were acute and others convalescent; all came from the United States, Italy and Spain. The cDNA or gDNA used as material had been derived from T cells, B-cell-depleted T cells, or PBMCs.

The CDR3 covers 15 residues. V was pared by 2 bases and J by 2 bases, with 10 bases between. CDR1 KGHSH and CDR2 LQKENI come from the germline V gene. Seattle participants joined during active infection and were tracked over time. Using immunoSEQ multiplex PCR, the repertoire was profiled, and TCRdb retains in-frame clones only, with some absent. Among 400,000 to 450,000 clones, over 75% were seen once, and the ten largest hold about 1.4%. This TCR was sampled from a woman between 40 and 50 years old with COVID-19, enrolled during active disease. Sequenced: peripheral blood. This chain connects TRBV18 to TRBJ2-1, with D perhaps matching TRBD1 (6 bases). In DNA, the CDR3 is TGTGCCAGCTCACCAATTGGGGGCGCCTACAATGAGCAGTTCTTC. This sequence encodes CASSPIGGAYNEQFF.